This T cell receptor beta chain emerged from a study of CD8 T cells in Susac syndrome. Roughly 0.45 to 1 ug RNA was reverse transcribed with random hexamers. Amplification of TCR beta CDR3 across 54 Vbeta and 13 Jbeta was performed with immunoSEQ multiplex PCR. From the immunoSEQ multiplex PCR reads, TCRdb called clonotypes with MiXCR, one entry per CDR3 protein. This table holds some 170,000 distinct CDR3 sequences, 85% to 95% found once. V lost 5 bases, J lost 0 bases, and 13 bases lay in between. CDR3 length: 15 residues. Germline CDR1 and CDR2: MNHNY and SVGAGI (reference sequence). The T cells that were sequenced for TCR beta were CD8+ and CD4+ cells from blood. The controls, all healthy donors, were matched for age and sex. Negative isolation was applied to CD8+ and CD4+ T cells, and FACS enrichment was applied to TEMRA cells.

The sequence was collected from a human donor in good health. The V gene is TRBV6-6, the J gene TRBJ2-5; D possibly corresponds to TRBD2 (6 bases). The source material was CD4+ T cells from PBMCs. The CDR3 region is CASSPPTGDQETQYF. The CDR3 region has the DNA TGTGCCAGCAGTCCCCCCACGGGGGACCAAGAGACCCAGTACTTC.